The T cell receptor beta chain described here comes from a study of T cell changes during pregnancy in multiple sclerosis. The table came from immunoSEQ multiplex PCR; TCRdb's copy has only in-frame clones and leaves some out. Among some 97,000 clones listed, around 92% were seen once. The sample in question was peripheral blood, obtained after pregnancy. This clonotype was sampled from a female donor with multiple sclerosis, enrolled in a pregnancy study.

Here the CDR3 DNA reads TGTGCCAGCAGCTTGAAGGGGGCGATAGCCAAAAACATTCAGTACTTC. Translating gives CASSLKGAIAKNIQYF. The chain joins TRBV5-6 to TRBJ2-4; 7 positions match TRBD1. The CDR3 is made up of 16 amino acids. Germline lookup yields CDR1 SGHDT and CDR2 YYEEEE. Trimming at V came to 1 base and at J to 0 bases, leaving 4 bases not matched to a gene.